This entry lists 13 T cell receptor beta chains sequenced from one sample in a study of shared clonotypes between healthy human individuals. The data were produced by immunoSEQ multiplex PCR, yet TCRdb's version contains in-frame clones alone and is incomplete. The data hold roughly 1,000,000 clones, with about 84% observed a single time. The sequenced sample consisted of memory CD4+ T cells from PBMCs. Subset meaning: CD45RA-negative fraction. Receptor source: a man younger than 35 in good health. Some clones in this sample may be carry-over from other donors' samples.

Written as DNA, the CDR3 is TGTGCCAGCAGCTTAGGGCAGGTCACCTACGAGCAGTACTTC. Translating it yields CASSLGQVTYEQYF. This chain links TRBV7-9 with TRBJ2-7; D gene unclear. Germline assignment: CDR1 SEHNR and CDR2 FQNEAQ (reference sequence). V was shortened by 1 base and J by 2 bases, with 9 bases between the two germline ends. The CDR3 covers 14 residues.

DNA of the CDR3: TGTGCCAGCAGCCAAGATATTCTGGAGGGTGCAGATACGCAGTATTTT. Encoded protein: CASSQDILEGADTQYF. This chain links TRBV14 with TRBJ2-3; a possible D gene is TRBD2 (6 bases). Germline CDR1 SGHDN, CDR2 FVKESK. This CDR3 region has 16 residues. V was shortened by 0 bases and J by 4 bases, with 14 bases between the two germline ends.

The chain couples TRBV27 to TRBJ1-4; 7 bases map to TRBD1. The CDR3 length is 14 residues. Trimming cost V 6 bases and J 4 bases; bases outside gene matches: 5. Germline values: CDR1 MNHEY, CDR2 SMNVEV (reference sequence). CDR3 protein: CASRPQGGNEKLFF. The CDR3 DNA reads TGTGCCAGCAGACCTCAGGGGGGTAATGAAAAACTGTTTTTT.

The chain links TRBV7-8 to TRBJ2-7, with D maybe TRBD1 (6 bases). Germline V gene lookup returns CDR1 SGHVS and CDR2 FQNEAQ. This CDR3 contains 12 residues. V lost 6 bases, J lost 6 bases, and 12 bases lay in between. The CDR3 sequence: CASRSFRGEQYF. DNA for the CDR3: TGTGCCAGCAGGTCCTTCAGGGGCGAGCAGTACTTC.

The gene calls are TRBV2 and TRBJ1-2; D unclear. V was trimmed by 6 bases and J by 8 bases, leaving 13 bases between them. The CDR3 has 12 residues. Germline lookup yields CDR1 SNHLY and CDR2 FYNNEI. CDR3 DNA: TGTGCCAGCAGAACGCCCGGGAGCGGCTACACCTTC. It is translated as CASRTPGSGYTF. The full variable domain, rest sourced from reference TRBV2 and TRBJ1-2, is EPEVTQTPSHQVTQMGQEVILRCVPISNHLYFYWYRQILGQKVEFLVSFYNNEISEKSEIFDDQFSVERPDGSNFTLKIRSTKLEDSAMYFCASRTPGSGYTFGSGTRLTVV.

This clone has only one observation. The J gene is TRBJ1-1, the V gene TRBV27; 7 nucleotides align to TRBD1. The germline V gene encodes CDR1 MNHEY and CDR2 SMNVEV (reference sequence). This CDR3 has 15 amino acids. Losses at the gene ends were 2 bases for V and 3 bases for J; bases not matched to a gene: 6. DNA for the CDR3: TGTGCCAGCAGTTTAATCGCAGGGGGGTACACTGAAGCTTTCTTT. It codes for CASSLIAGGYTEAFF.

The chain is built from TRBV4-2 and TRBJ2-1; 7 bases fit TRBD2. Unmatched junction bases numbered 8, after V lost 6 bases and J lost 3 bases. The germline V gene encodes CDR1 LGHNA and CDR2 YNFKEQ. This CDR3 region has 15 residues. The CDR3 coding sequence is TGTGCCAGCAGTTCTTCTGCGGGGGACTACAATGAGCAGTTCTTC. This codes for CASSSSAGDYNEQFF.

This sequence joins TRBV5-1 and TRBJ2-1, with 10 bases aligning to TRBD2. From germline, CDR1 is SGHRS and CDR2 YFSETQ. V lost 1 base and J lost 9; bases outside the gene matches: 4. The CDR3 covers 14 residues. CDR3 residues: CASSLSAGGGEQFF. The CDR3 DNA follows: TGCGCCAGCAGCTTGTCAGCGGGAGGGGGTGAGCAGTTCTTC.

V and J are TRBV11-2 and TRBJ2-3; D is unresolved. The CDR3 sequence is 13 residues long. Germline lookup yields CDR1 SGHAT and CDR2 FQNNGV. V lost 0 bases, J lost 6 bases, and 7 bases lay in between. The CDR3 DNA is TGTGCCAGCAGCTTAGATTTTCTGGATACGCAGTATTTT. Amino acid sequence: CASSLDFLDTQYF.

The chain carries TRBV28 and TRBJ2-3; 10 bases map to TRBD1. CDR3 length: 20 amino acids. Unmatched junction bases numbered 18, after V lost 5 bases and J lost 1 base. CDR1 is MDHEN, CDR2 SYDVKM, per germline. The CDR3 is CASSQLRTGGIRLGTDTQYF. As DNA, the CDR3 is TGTGCCAGCAGTCAACTACGGACAGGGGGTATACGGTTAGGCACAGATACGCAGTATTTT.

The rearrangement links TRBV9 to TRBJ1-5; 7 bases align to TRBD1. Germline lookup yields CDR1 SGDLS and CDR2 YYNGEE. The CDR3 spans 15 residues. The V segment lost 0 bases and the J segment 2 bases; nucleotides outside the gene matches: 2. CDR3 sequence (DNA): TGTGCCAGCAGCGTAGATGGGACAGGCAATCAGCCCCAGCATTTT. Translated: CASSVDGTGNQPQHF.

In this sample, this clone turned up once. V and J are TRBV4-2 and TRBJ2-5; D call uncertain. Looked up from germline, CDR1 is LGHNA and CDR2 is YNFKEQ. The CDR3 runs to 15 residues. V lost 4 bases to trimming and J lost 3 bases, with 15 bases between them. The CDR3 protein is CASSPGWKLEETQYF. Written as DNA, the CDR3 is TGTGCCAGCAGCCCCGGGTGGAAGCTTGAAGAGACCCAGTACTTC.

This clone was seen a handful of times. The junction departs from germline at one end; a sequencing error may be responsible. This chain joins TRBV7-3 and TRBJ1-1; TRBD1 might be the D (5 bases). Germline V CDR1 and CDR2: SGHTA, FQGTGA. This CDR3 has 14 residues. In DNA, the CDR3 is TGTGCCAGCAGCGTAACGGGACTTGGCACTGAAGCTTTCTTT. Amino acid sequence: CASSVTGLGTEAFF.